This T cell receptor beta chain is drawn from a study of blood T cell repertoires in COVID-19. Whole-study context: Sources were T cells, B-cell-depleted T cells, or PBMCs; the material itself was cDNA or gDNA.

Losses at the gene ends were 8 bases for V and 4 bases for J; bases not matched to a gene: 13. CDR1 and CDR2 from the germline V gene are MNHEY and SMNVEV (reference sequence). This CDR3 has 15 residues. The table came from immunoSEQ multiplex PCR; TCRdb's copy has only in-frame clones and leaves some out. Of some 400,000 clones in the sample, approximately 89% are singletons; the top ten hold less than 2%. The specimen was PBMCs or T cells enriched from blood (not recorded which). The V call is TRBV27, the J call TRBJ1-2; 7 nucleotides line up with TRBD1. The receptor's source is a woman in her 30s who had recovered from COVID-19. CDR3 region: CASGSGRDRPYGYTF. The CDR3 coding sequence is TGTGCCAGCGGGTCGGGCAGGGACAGACCCTATGGCTACACCTTC.